Presented here are 14 T cell receptor beta chains from one specimen sequenced in a study of beta chain features in type 1 diabetes. The study reverse transcribed the entire isolated RNA, so it sequenced expressed TCRB transcripts. Clones were read by immunoSEQ multiplex PCR, and TCRdb kept only the in-frame ones, dropping some. The sample lists around 240,000 clones; 9.6% were seen once. Sequencing was done on a sample of naive CD4+ T cells from blood. All receptors come from a woman aged 18 to 35 in good health.

This clone has just a few counts. V gene TRBV6-1 combines with J gene TRBJ1-6; D call uncertain. Germline V gene lookup returns CDR1 MNHNS and CDR2 SASEGT. CDR3 length equals 13 residues. Deletions cut 2 bases from V and 9 bases from J, with 8 bases between. For the CDR3, the DNA is TGTGCCAGCAGTGAATCCCGGGTTTCACCCCTCCACTTT. This translates into CASSESRVSPLHF.

The V and J genes are TRBV30 and TRBJ2-2; 7 nucleotides match TRBD2. CDR3 length equals 16 residues. Germline V gene sequence: CDR1 GTSNPN, CDR2 SVGIG (reference sequence). The junction had 11 bases not matched to a gene; V was cut back by 7 bases and J by 0 bases. CDR3 sequence: CASYHRGTTNTGELFF. The CDR3 coding sequence is TGTGCCTCTTATCACCGGGGGACTACGAACACCGGGGAGCTGTTTTTT.

This clone has just a few counts. The chain employs TRBV7-2 and TRBJ1-2, with TRBD1 identical over 12 bases. Germline V gene lookup returns CDR1 SGHTA and CDR2 FQGNSA. The CDR3 runs to 17 residues. V trimming: 3 bases; J trimming: 2 bases; junction bases outside the gene matches: 7. CDR3 nucleotide sequence: TGTGCCAGCAGCTTCGCGGGACAGGGGGCCCAAAACTATGGCTACACCTTC. Translation: CASSFAGQGAQNYGYTF.

This clone was detected a few times. The DNA for the CDR3 is TGTGCCAGCAGTGTCGTTTGGGGGGGGCCCGGCACAGATACGCAGTATTTT. Translated, it gives CASSVVWGGPGTDTQYF. J is TRBJ2-3 and V is TRBV2; maybe TRBD2 (7 bases). Germline values: CDR1 SNHLY, CDR2 FYNNEI. The V gene lost 4 bases and the J gene lost 1 base, with 18 bases spanning the gap. The CDR3 consists of 17 residues.

The chain has TRBV14 and TRBJ2-1, with 7 bases fitting TRBD2. CDR1 and CDR2 from the germline V gene are SGHDN and FVKESK. With V trimmed by 0 bases and J by 2 bases, 4 bases remained unmatched. The CDR3 loop spans 16 amino acids. The CDR3 nucleotides are TGTGCCAGCAGCCAAGAACTAGCGCTTACCTACAATGAGCAGTTCTTC. Translated, it gives CASSQELALTYNEQFF.

This clone turned up a few times. The J gene is TRBJ2-6, the V gene TRBV15; D is unresolved. The V end was cut by 0 bases, the J end by 0 bases, with 12 bases between. Looked up from germline, CDR1 is LNHNV and CDR2 is YYDKDF (reference sequence). The CDR3 is 18 amino acids. CDR3 DNA sequence: TGTGCCACCAGCAGAGATCCGAGAGATCCCTCTGGGGCCAACGTCCTGACTTTC. This encodes CATSRDPRDPSGANVLTF.

J is TRBJ2-3 and V is TRBV9; 11 nucleotides line up with TRBD2. CDR1 and CDR2 from the germline V gene are SGDLS and YYNGEE. This CDR3 is 17 amino acids long. Trimming at V came to 3 bases and at J to 4 bases, leaving 10 bases not matched to a gene. DNA for the CDR3: TGTGCCAGCAGCGCCGCCTTTATAGCGGGGGGGTCAGATACGCAGTATTTT. This gives the protein CASSAAFIAGGSDTQYF.

The V and J genes are TRBV5-1 and TRBJ2-3; D is perhaps TRBD2 (5 bases). The CDR3 consists of 15 residues. The germline V gene has CDR1 SGHRS and CDR2 YFSETQ. Deletions cut 3 bases from V and 0 bases from J, with 11 bases between. The CDR3 bases are TGCGCCAGCAGCTCGAGCGGACCGAGCACAGATACGCAGTATTTT. This encodes CASSSSGPSTDTQYF. Complete variable domain (other parts from reference TRBV5-1 and TRBJ2-3): KAGVTQTPRYLIKTRGQQVTLSCSPISGHRSVSWYQQTPGQGLQFLFEYFSETQRNKGNFPGRFSGRQFSNSRSEMNVSTLELGDSALYLCASSSSGPSTDTQYFGPGTRLTVL.

This clone was detected only a few times. The chain has TRBV4-1 and TRBJ2-7, with D maybe TRBD2 (6 bases). Per the germline V gene, CDR1 is MGHRA and CDR2 is YSYEKL. This CDR3 comprises 14 residues. With 6 bases removed from V and 0 bases from J, the gap between germline ends came to 12 bases. CDR3 nucleotides: TGCGCCAGCAGGGGGAATAGCGGCTCCTACGAGCAGTACTTC. Protein sequence: CASRGNSGSYEQYF.

The rearrangement links TRBV7-3 to TRBJ2-1, with TRBD2 matching 8 bases. The CDR3 totals 14 residues. The germline gives CDR1 SGHTA, CDR2 FQGTGA. V trimming: 4 bases; J trimming: 7 bases; junction bases outside the gene matches: 6. The CDR3 bases are TGTGCCAGCAGCTCCCCGGGGGGGCCGAATGAGCAGTTCTTC. Translation: CASSSPGGPNEQFF. Based on the CDR3 plus reference TRBV7-3 and TRBJ2-1, the full variable domain is GAGVSQTPSNKVTEKGKYVELRCDPISGHTALYWYRQSLGQGPEFLIYFQGTGAADDSGLPNDRFFAVRPEGSVSTLKIQRTERGDSAVYLCASSSPGGPNEQFFGPGTRLTVL.

Only a few counts were recorded for this clone. The chain joins TRBV5-4 to TRBJ2-3; D is undetermined. The CDR3 length is 13 residues. The V gene's germline CDR1 is SGHNT and CDR2 YYREEE (reference sequence). Deletions cut 3 bases from V and 2 bases from J, with 7 bases between. The CDR3 coding sequence is TGTGCCAGCAGCTCCACTAACACAGATACGCAGTATTTT. Translated: CASSSTNTDTQYF. The full variable domain, completed using reference TRBV5-4 and TRBJ2-3, is ETGVTQSPTHLIKTRGQQVTLRCSSQSGHNTVSWYQQALGQGPQFIFQYYREEENGRGNFPPRFSGLQFPNYSSELNVNALELDDSALYLCASSSTNTDTQYFGPGTRLTVL.

The chain couples TRBV5-1 to TRBJ2-7; 10 bases are shared with TRBD2. The germline V gene has CDR1 SGHRS and CDR2 YFSETQ. This CDR3 has 15 amino acids. V gave up 5 bases and J gave up 7 bases; unmatched junction bases: 12. CDR3 in DNA: TGCGCCAGCAGTTATGCATGGACTAGCGGATCAGAGCAGTACTTC. It is translated as CASSYAWTSGSEQYF.

This clone was seen only a few times. The rearrangement uses TRBV19 and TRBJ2-2; 12 bases agree with TRBD2. Trimming at V came to 4 bases and at J to 5 bases, leaving 2 bases not matched to a gene. In germline, CDR1 is LNHDA, CDR2 SQIVND (reference sequence). CDR3 length equals 15 residues. The CDR3 is CASSTGTSGTGELFF. CDR3 in DNA: TGTGCCAGTAGTACCGGGACTAGCGGGACCGGGGAGCTGTTTTTT.

The chain joins TRBV15 to TRBJ1-1; D may be TRBD1 (6 bases). The V end lost 8 bases, the J end lost 0 bases, and 13 bases lay between the germline ends. There are 14 residues in the CDR3. Germline V CDR1 and CDR2: LNHNV, YYDKDF (reference sequence). The CDR3 sequence is CATHNTGMNTEAFF. The CDR3 region has the DNA TGTGCCACCCATAACACAGGGATGAACACTGAAGCTTTCTTT.